Below, one T cell receptor (beta chain) is given with its context. Germline CDR1 is MNHEY and CDR2 is SVGAGI. This CDR3 is built from 15 residues. With 1 base removed from V and 7 bases from J, the gap between germline ends came to 11 bases. This sample was taken from a study of T cell changes during pregnancy in multiple sclerosis. Produced via immunoSEQ multiplex PCR; TCRdb's table is partial and in-frame only. The sample has tens of thousands of clones, 70% to 90% seen once. The sample was peripheral blood, taken before pregnancy. V usage is TRBV6-5 and J usage is TRBJ1-6; a weak D match, TRBD1 (5 bases). The sequence was obtained from a female donor with multiple sclerosis, enrolled in a pregnancy study. CDR3 loop: CASSYFGRVNSPLHF. The CDR3 bases are TGTGCCAGCAGTTACTTTGGCAGGGTAAATTCACCCCTCCACTTT.